The 32 T cell receptor beta chains given below trace back to one sample, sequenced in a study of Graves' ophthalmopathy and Graves' hyperthyroidism. Investigators amplified TCR beta CDR3 regions from RNA transcripts. The first-round RT-PCR employed HTBI primers together with the Qiagen OneStep RT-PCR kit. A multiplex PCR was then performed as the second round. TCRdb reprocessed the multiplex PCR reads via MiXCR and lists one record per CDR3 protein. Among about 740,000 distinct CDR3 sequences listed, roughly two fifths were seen once. Sequencing was done on a sample of peripheral blood. The receptors derive from an adult man with Graves' ophthalmopathy.

Details on this clonotype: The junction and the germline gene differ at one end; a read error may be behind it. This chain connects TRBV24-1 to TRBJ1-5, with TRBD1 matching 9 bases. The CDR3 runs to 15 residues. Germline values: CDR1 KGHDR, CDR2 SFDVKD. The CDR3 protein is CASSKTGQGTQPQHF. For the CDR3, the DNA is TGTGCCAGCAGTAAAACTGGACAGGGGACTCAGCCCCAGCATTTT.

This clonotype showed up many times. The V and J genes are TRBV7-2 and TRBJ1-1; D call uncertain. The germline V gene has CDR1 SGHTA and CDR2 FQGNSA. V lost 1 base and J lost 1, with 10 bases in between. CDR3 length: 15 amino acids. The CDR3 coding sequence is TGTGCCAGCAGCTTAGAGAGCAGAAAGAACACTGAAGCTTTCTTT. Its protein is CASSLESRKNTEAFF.

This clonotype has a single count. The chain has TRBV6-2 or TRBV6-3 and TRBJ1-5, with 7 nucleotides matching TRBD1. The CDR3 runs 13 residues. Per the germline V gene, CDR1 is MNHEY and CDR2 is SVGEGT. The J segment lost 4 bases and the V segment lost 6 bases, leaving 3 bases of the junction unmatched. CDR3 sequence: CASRETGNQPQHF. CDR3 in DNA: TGTGCCAGCAGGGAGACAGGGAATCAGCCCCAGCATTTT.

In this sample, this clonotype turned up many times. This chain connects TRBV29-1 to TRBJ1-5; a possible D gene is TRBD1 (5 bases). V was cut by 4 bases and J by 1 base, with 8 bases left in between. The V gene's germline CDR1 is SQVTM and CDR2 ANQGSEA. This CDR3 is 13 amino acids long. The DNA for the CDR3 is TGCAGCGTTGCCTGGGGGAGCAATCAGCCCCAGCATTTT. It is translated as CSVAWGSNQPQHF.

This chain uses TRBV7-9 with TRBJ1-6; D is unclear. V was clipped by 6 bases and J by 8 bases, with 14 bases between them. Germline values: CDR1 SEHNR, CDR2 FQNEAQ (reference sequence). This CDR3 has 14 amino acids. CDR3 DNA: TGTGCCAGCAGTTTGAACATAATTGATTCACCCCTCCACTTT. Translating gives CASSLNIIDSPLHF. Full variable domain (remainder filled in from reference TRBV7-9 and TRBJ1-6): DTGVSQNPRHKITKRGQNVTFRCDPISEHNRLYWYRQTLGQGPEFLTYFQNEAQLEKSRLLSDRFSAERPKGSFSTLEIQRTEQGDSAMYLCASSLNIIDSPLHFGNGTRLTVT.

The chain recombines TRBV7-9 with TRBJ2-3; TRBD2 matches 8 bases. Looked up from germline, CDR1 is SEHNR and CDR2 is FQNEAQ (reference sequence). CDR3 length: 16 residues. The ends lost 5 bases at V and 3 bases at J; junction bases unmatched: 10. The CDR3, as DNA: TGTGCCAGCAGCCCGACGGGGGGGCAAGGGACAGATACGCAGTATTTT. It encodes CASSPTGGQGTDTQYF.

This rearrangement joins TRBV7-9 to TRBJ2-7; 9 bases fit TRBD1. The CDR3 runs to 15 residues. V was clipped by 5 bases and J by 4 bases; unmatched bases: 9. Germline V gives CDR1 SEHNR, CDR2 FQNEAQ (reference sequence). The chain's CDR3 is CASSRKGQGPYEQYF. In nucleotides, the CDR3 is TGTGCCAGCAGCCGCAAAGGACAGGGGCCGTACGAGCAGTACTTC. Together with reference TRBV7-9 and TRBJ2-7, the CDR3 gives the full variable domain: DTGVSQNPRHKITKRGQNVTFRCDPISEHNRLYWYRQTLGQGPEFLTYFQNEAQLEKSRLLSDRFSAERPKGSFSTLEIQRTEQGDSAMYLCASSRKGQGPYEQYFGPGTRLTVT.

The V and J genes are TRBV25-1 and TRBJ1-2; D ambiguous. The germline V gene has CDR1 MGHDK and CDR2 SYGVNS. This CDR3 has 14 amino acids. V lost 3 bases, J lost 7 bases, and 15 bases lay in between. The CDR3 DNA reads TGTGCCAGCAGTGATAGTGCCGGGATAAGTGGCTACACCTTC. This gives the protein CASSDSAGISGYTF.

A note on this clonotype: A junction end diverges from the germline sequence, so it may reflect a read error. The chain joins TRBV5-4 to TRBJ1-4; TRBD1 might be the D (5 bases). Germline V CDR1 and CDR2: SGHNT, YYREEE (reference sequence). The CDR3 is 16 residues long. The CDR3 region is CASSQDRAGAGEKLFF. CDR3 nucleotide sequence: TGCGCCAGCAGCCAAGATCGAGCCGGGGCAGGGGAAAAACTGTTTTTT.

This clonotype appeared a few times. The genes are TRBV20-1 and TRBJ2-2; 10 bases line up with TRBD1. V trimming: 0 bases; J trimming: 3 bases; junction bases outside the gene matches: 4. Looked up from germline, CDR1 is DFQATT and CDR2 is SNEGSKA (reference sequence). The CDR3 runs to 16 residues. The CDR3 protein is CSARDPGTGDTGELFF. The CDR3 DNA reads TGCAGTGCTAGAGATCCCGGGACAGGGGACACCGGGGAGCTGTTTTTT.

The genes are TRBV6-2 or TRBV6-3 and TRBJ2-7; TRBD2 matches 8 bases. This CDR3 is 19 amino acids long. Germline trimming cut 2 bases from V and 1 base from J; bases unmatched to any gene: 16. CDR1 is MNHEY, CDR2 SVGEGT, per germline. CDR3 sequence (DNA): TGTGCCAGCAGTTACGGTATTGTCGGTCGACTAGCGCGATCCTACGAGCAGTACTTC. It translates to CASSYGIVGRLARSYEQYF.

The genes are TRBV12-3 or TRBV12-4 and TRBJ2-5, with 8 bases matching TRBD1. The DNA end favors TRBJ2-7, so the J call may be wrong. The CDR3 consists of 13 residues. CDR3 residues: CASPRQGSYEQYF. The CDR3 bases are TGTGCTAGTCCTCGACAGGGGTCGTACGAGCAGTACTTC.

This clonotype was recorded only once. The chain uses TRBV7-9 and TRBJ1-1; 8 nucleotides line up with TRBD1. Germline-derived CDR1 and CDR2 are SEHNR and FQNEAQ (reference sequence). This CDR3 region has 19 residues. V was pared by 5 bases and J by 5 bases, with 22 bases of the junction left unmatched. The CDR3, as DNA: TGTGCCAGCAGCGTAGGGAGAGGGTCCAACAGGGGGAGTAGGACTGAAGCTTTCTTT. Translation gives CASSVGRGSNRGSRTEAFF.

The rearrangement uses TRBV11-2 and TRBJ1-1; 11 bases map to TRBD1. The CDR3 totals 15 residues. Trimming at V came to 7 bases and at J to 4 bases, leaving 8 bases not matched to a gene. CDR1 and CDR2 from the germline V gene are SGHAT and FQNNGV. This CDR3 is CASIPGTGGVTEAFF. DNA of the CDR3: TGTGCCAGCATCCCCGGGACAGGGGGAGTCACTGAAGCTTTCTTT.

The chain is built from TRBV10-1 and TRBJ2-7, with TRBD1 matching over 11 bases. The CDR3 is 15 amino acids. CDR1 and CDR2 from the germline V gene are WNHNN and SYGVQD (reference sequence). With 3 bases clipped from V and 2 bases from J, the junction kept 3 bases outside the gene matches. The CDR3 nucleotides are TGCGCCAGCAGTGAAGGGACAGGGGGGACCTACGAGCAGTACTTC. Translating gives CASSEGTGGTYEQYF.

This clonotype was observed many times. V usage is TRBV2 and J usage is TRBJ2-7, with 14 bases lining up with TRBD2. After removal of 5 bases from V and 5 bases from J, the junction contained 5 bases not matched to a gene. CDR3 length equals 15 residues. Germline V lookup: CDR1 SNHLY, CDR2 FYNNEI. The CDR3 reads CASSWTSGGPDEQYF. The CDR3 region has the DNA TGTGCCAGCAGTTGGACTAGCGGGGGGCCCGACGAGCAGTACTTC.

This clonotype was picked up a small number of times. The V and J genes are TRBV7-2 and TRBJ2-5; 8 bases are a match to TRBD2. The V segment lost 4 bases and the J segment 0 bases; nucleotides outside the gene matches: 4. The V gene's germline CDR1 is SGHTA and CDR2 FQGNSA. The CDR3 length is 15 residues. The CDR3 region has the DNA TGTGCCAGCAGCTCCCGGACTAGCTACCAAGAGACCCAGTACTTC. It yields the protein CASSSRTSYQETQYF. Full variable domain (remainder filled in from reference TRBV7-2 and TRBJ2-5): GAGVSQSPSNKVTEKGKDVELRCDPISGHTALYWYRQSLGQGLEFLIYFQGNSAPDKSGLPSDRFSAERTGGSVSTLTIQRTQQEDSAVYLCASSSRTSYQETQYFGPGTRLLVL.

The CDR3 coding sequence is TGCAGCCTCGAACACAGGGGCTCACCCCTCCACTTT. This translates into CSLEHRGSPLHF. The chain links TRBV29-1 to TRBJ1-6; TRBD1 aligns across 7 bases. CDR1 SQVTM and CDR2 ANQGSEA come from the germline V gene. CDR3 size: 12 residues. The J segment lost 10 bases and the V segment lost 8 bases, leaving 8 bases of the junction unmatched.

The chain's CDR3 is CSARDWDRQASSYEQYF. DNA for the CDR3: TGCAGTGCTAGAGATTGGGACAGACAAGCTAGCTCCTACGAGCAGTACTTC. The V and J genes are TRBV20-1 and TRBJ2-7; TRBD1 matches at 7 bases. This CDR3 contains 17 residues. Germline lookup yields CDR1 DFQATT and CDR2 SNEGSKA (reference sequence). The V segment lost 0 bases and the J segment 0 bases; nucleotides outside the gene matches: 11.

At least ten counts were recorded for this clonotype. The chain is built from TRBV25-1 and TRBJ1-5; D is undetermined. The germline V and J ends were trimmed by 1 base and 3 bases, with 4 bases remaining between them. From germline, CDR1 is MGHDK and CDR2 SYGVNS. The CDR3 covers 13 residues. The CDR3 DNA reads as TGTGCCAGCAGTGAATCGGTCAATCAGCCCCAGCATTTT. The encoded protein is CASSESVNQPQHF.

This clonotype was counted between two and nine times. Compared with germline, one end of the junction differs, possibly owing to a read error. The gene calls are TRBV3-1 and TRBJ2-7; the match to TRBD1 covers 8 bases. The V gene's germline CDR1 is LGHDT and CDR2 YNNKEL (reference sequence). This CDR3 region has 15 residues. CDR3 loop: CASSPGTGRLGYLDF. For the CDR3, the DNA is TGTGCCAGCAGCCCCGGGACAGGTCGTTTGGGTTACCTGGACTTC.

V usage is TRBV10-3 and J usage is TRBJ1-1, with TRBD1 matching 9 bases. CDR3 size: 17 residues. Germline lookup yields CDR1 ENHRY and CDR2 SYGVKD. V shed 4 bases and J 0 bases; nucleotides not matched to a gene: 9. CDR3 sequence reads: CAISAPGTGNLNTEAFF. Here the CDR3 DNA reads TGTGCCATCAGTGCCCCCGGGACAGGGAATCTGAACACTGAAGCTTTCTTT.

At least ten counts were recorded for this clonotype. The chain employs TRBV15 and TRBJ2-5; 11 nucleotides line up with TRBD2. V lost 4 bases and J lost 5; bases outside the gene matches: 12. Germline loops: CDR1 LNHNV, CDR2 YYDKDF (reference sequence). The CDR3 loop spans 17 amino acids. The CDR3 nucleotides are TGTGCCACCAGCAACCAGGGACTAGCGGAATCGGGGGAGACCCAGTACTTC. This gives the protein CATSNQGLAESGETQYF.

This clonotype was seen at least ten times. The J gene is TRBJ2-5, the V gene TRBV7-2, with D uncertain. The CDR3 has 13 residues. The V gene lost 2 bases and the J gene lost 1 base, with 5 bases spanning the gap. Germline lookup yields CDR1 SGHTA and CDR2 FQGNSA. CDR3: CASSLQRQETQYF. CDR3 DNA sequence: TGTGCCAGCAGCTTACAGCGCCAAGAGACCCAGTACTTC.

The chain recombines TRBV7-9 with TRBJ1-2, with TRBD1 matching over 8 bases. With V trimmed by 5 bases and J by 7 bases, 15 bases remained unmatched. The CDR3 has 16 amino acids. The germline V gene has CDR1 SEHNR and CDR2 FQNEAQ (reference sequence). DNA of the CDR3: TGTGCCAGCAGCGCGGCAAAAGCAGGGGGCGCCGGTGGCTACACCTTC. Its translation: CASSAAKAGGAGGYTF.

This rearrangement joins TRBV5-5 to TRBJ1-1; unclear D gene. With 0 bases removed from V and 0 bases from J, the gap between germline ends came to 9 bases. The germline V gene encodes CDR1 SGHKS and CDR2 YYEKEE (reference sequence). This CDR3 region has 15 residues. CDR3 sequence: CASSLEGLVNTEAFF. For the CDR3, the DNA is TGTGCCAGCAGCTTGGAAGGGTTGGTGAACACTGAAGCTTTCTTT.

A word on this clonotype: At one boundary the junction diverges from the germline segment, which might be a read error. The chain couples TRBV10-3 to TRBJ1-5, with TRBD1 identical over 12 bases. Germline V gene sequence: CDR1 ENHRY, CDR2 SYGVKD. This CDR3 spans 17 amino acids. The CDR3 is CASSPGQGAYSNQPQHF. CDR3 in DNA: TGTGCCAGCAGTCCGGGACAGGGGGCCTATAGCAATCAGCCCCAGCATTTT.

In its sample, this clonotype was seen once. The gene calls are TRBV10-3 and TRBJ1-1; D is ambiguous. V gave up 3 bases and J gave up 5 bases, with 7 bases separating them. Germline V gene data show CDR1 as ENHRY and CDR2 as SYGVKD. The length of the CDR3 is 12 residues. CDR3 nucleotides: TGTGCCATCAGTGATAGGTGGACTGAAGCTTTCTTT. Translating it yields CAISDRWTEAFF.

J is TRBJ2-3 and V is TRBV20-1; TRBD2 matches 9 bases. With 6 bases clipped from V and 4 bases from J, the junction kept 11 bases outside the gene matches. Looked up from germline, CDR1 is DFQATT and CDR2 is SNEGSKA (reference sequence). The CDR3 has 15 residues. Written as DNA, the CDR3 is TGCAGTGCCAAGAAATCTAGCGGGGTGGCAGATACGCAGTATTTT. Amino acid sequence: CSAKKSSGVADTQYF.

Worth noting for this clonotype: One end of the junction is discordant with germline, which a read error may explain. The chain uses TRBV10-3 and TRBJ1-1; D possibly corresponds to TRBD1 (6 bases). Germline assignment: CDR1 ENHRY and CDR2 SYGVKD. The CDR3 is 14 residues long. This CDR3 reads CASSYQGTNTEAFF. The CDR3 DNA follows: TGTGCCAGCAGTTATCAGGGGACGAACACTGAAGCTTTCTTT.

This clonotype was found many times. The chain links TRBV10-3 to TRBJ2-2; 8 bases match TRBD2. The CDR3 totals 18 residues. The trim removed 4 bases at V and 3 bases at J, leaving 13 bases unmatched. Germline assignment: CDR1 ENHRY and CDR2 SYGVKD. CDR3 in amino acids: CAISATSGSTLYTGELFF. The CDR3 DNA follows: TGTGCCATCAGTGCCACCAGCGGGAGCACATTATACACCGGGGAGCTGTTTTTT.

The chain links TRBV11-1 to TRBJ2-7; 7 bases agree with TRBD2. After removal of 1 base from V and 3 bases from J, the junction contained 9 bases not matched to a gene. The CDR3 covers 16 residues. Germline CDR1 reads SGHAT; CDR2 reads FQDESV (reference sequence). The CDR3 reads CASSLGAREGDYEQYF. The CDR3 DNA reads TGTGCCAGCAGCTTAGGGGCCAGGGAGGGAGACTACGAGCAGTACTTC.